The TCR beta chain described here comes from a study of blood T cell repertoires in COVID-19 (dated by TCRdb to the early 2020s). Regarding the complete study: Samples covering the acute and convalescent phases of COVID-19 were provided by collaborators in the United States, Italy and Spain. The prospective study material was composed of cDNA or gDNA derived from T cells, B-cell-depleted T cells, or PBMCs. Subjects who had been exposed to COVID-19, were actively infected with it, or had recovered from it provided the deeply sampled blood TCRbeta repertoires that made up the dataset. The repertoires were released in a freely available public database meant as a resource for research on the immune response to SARS-CoV-2. The samples were drawn from the first 160 participants of the ongoing ImmuneRACE study and from over 950 subjects provided by 6 global collaborators. The sample metadata nearly always contained a de-identified subject ID, COVID-19 status, age in years and sex. HLA class I and class II types, where available, came from metadata supplied by the sample provider rather than from assay-based typing.

The immunoSEQ Assay, a bias-controlled multiplex PCR, was used to amplify TCRbeta CDR3 regions from genomic DNA. Regarding the original processing steps: The number of nucleated cells in each sample was estimated by amplification of reference gene primers within the assay. To quantify the absolute abundance of each unique TCRbeta CDR3 rearrangement, sequence reads were collapsed and filtered. For each sample, productive Simpson clonality was calculated as the square root of Simpson's diversity index across productive rearrangements. Entries here come from immuneACCESS through TCRdb and include only in-frame sequences with V and J called. Some clones fail to appear in such tables; in the studies checked, an unresolved V gene covers under half of the shortfall, and the cause of the remainder is unknown. V and J calls and clone size are copied from that table; D and trimming were computed from the DNA. This sample is represented by tens of thousands of clones; nearly 90% of them were singletons. The ten largest clones take up approximately 2.9% of the sample.

Collaborating institutions collected whole blood in K2EDTA tubes following their own protocols. For TCRbeta analysis, collaborators shipped samples in one of three forms: frozen whole blood, isolated PBMCs, or DNA extracted from either of those sample types. Summary of the overall study and its limitations: The quantity of clinical and demographic metadata differed by source and by participant and was supplied without curation.

About this clone itself: Its specific antigen is unknown. Per-nucleotide qualities are absent, and no much larger clonotype sits a single base away.

CDR1 is given as MGHRA and CDR2 as YSYEKL, both from the germline V gene. Reading from cysteine to phenylalanine, the CDR3 counts 14 amino acids. Here the CDR3 DNA is all that survives: 42 bases in frame from base 1. V trim: 1 base; J trim: 4 bases; unmatched bases: 3. This sequence was found in a man over 45 with active COVID-19. Sequenced input: peripheral blood. The sequence links TRBV4-1 to TRBJ1-2, with 7 central nucleotides matching TRBD1. The DNA sequence is TGCGCCAGCAGCCAAGCCGGGACAGCCTATGGCTACACCTTC. It translates as CASSQAGTAYGYTF.